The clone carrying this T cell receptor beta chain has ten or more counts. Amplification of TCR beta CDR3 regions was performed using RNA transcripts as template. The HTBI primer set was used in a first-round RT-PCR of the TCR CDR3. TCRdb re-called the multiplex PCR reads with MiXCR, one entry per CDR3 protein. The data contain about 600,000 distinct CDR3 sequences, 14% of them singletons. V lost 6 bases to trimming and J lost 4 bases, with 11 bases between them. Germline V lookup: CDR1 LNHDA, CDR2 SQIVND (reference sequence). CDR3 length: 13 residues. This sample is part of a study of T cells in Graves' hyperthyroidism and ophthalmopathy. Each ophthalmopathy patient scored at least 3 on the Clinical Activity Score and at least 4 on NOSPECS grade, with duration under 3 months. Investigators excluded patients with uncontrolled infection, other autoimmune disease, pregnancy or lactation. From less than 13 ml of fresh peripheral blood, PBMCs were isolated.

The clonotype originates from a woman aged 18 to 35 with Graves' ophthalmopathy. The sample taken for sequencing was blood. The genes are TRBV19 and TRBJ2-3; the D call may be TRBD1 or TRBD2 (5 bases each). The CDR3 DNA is TGTGCCAGTAGCGCCGGGACCGCAGATACGCAGTATTTT. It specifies CASSAGTADTQYF.